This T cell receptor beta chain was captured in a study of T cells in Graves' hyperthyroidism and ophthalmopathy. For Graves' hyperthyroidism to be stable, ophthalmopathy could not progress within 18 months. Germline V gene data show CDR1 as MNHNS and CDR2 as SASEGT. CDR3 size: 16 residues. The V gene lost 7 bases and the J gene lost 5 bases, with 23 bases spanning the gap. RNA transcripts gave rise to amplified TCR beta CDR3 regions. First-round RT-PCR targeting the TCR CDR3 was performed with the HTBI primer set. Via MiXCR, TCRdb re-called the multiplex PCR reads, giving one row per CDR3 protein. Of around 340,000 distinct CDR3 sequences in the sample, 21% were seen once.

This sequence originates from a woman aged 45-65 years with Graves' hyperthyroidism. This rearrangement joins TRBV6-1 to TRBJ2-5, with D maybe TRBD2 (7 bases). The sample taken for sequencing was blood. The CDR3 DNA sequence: TGTGCCAGCACCCAAACCCGAGGGGGGGCAGGGGAGACCCAGTACTTC. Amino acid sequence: CASTQTRGGAGETQYF.